The sequence of this T cell receptor beta chain was determined in a study of T cells in Graves' hyperthyroidism and ophthalmopathy. Fresh peripheral blood, approximately 10 ml, was the source of the PBMCs. Of note for this clonotype: Its antigen is as yet unknown.

Study conclusions and caveats: From stable hyperthyroidism, ophthalmopathy was set apart by a 13 V-J model. The majority of expanded thyroid clonotypes above 0.001 also appeared in blood.

The ends lost 6 bases at V and 6 bases at J; junction bases unmatched: 6. The CDR3 has 15 residues. CDR1 LGHDT and CDR2 YNNKEL come from the germline V gene (reference sequence). The investigators amplified TCR beta CDR3 regions from RNA transcripts. A set of HTBI primers served as the primers for a first-round RT-PCR of the TCR CDR3. TCRdb recomputed calls from the multiplex PCR reads with MiXCR, one row per CDR3 protein. The sample has about 770,000 distinct CDR3 sequences; under 20% are singletons. This clonotype was obtained from a woman between 50 and 59 years old with Graves' hyperthyroidism that later progressed to Graves' ophthalmopathy. This chain connects TRBV3-1 to TRBJ2-2; 11 bases align to TRBD1. The sample was blood. The CDR3 bases are TGTGCCAGCAGTTCGGACAGGGGGCGCGCCGGGGAGCTGTTTTTT. Translating gives CASSSDRGRAGELFF. Using reference TRBV3-1 and TRBJ2-2 for the parts outside the CDR3, the full variable domain is DTAVSQTPKYLVTQMGNDKSIKCEQNLGHDTMYWYKQDSKKFLKIMFSYNNKELIINETVPNRFSPKSPDKAHLNLHINSLELGDSAVYFCASSSDRGRAGELFFGEGSRLTVL.